These T cell receptor beta chains were read from a single sample in a study of OX40 agonist ivuxolimab in advanced cancers. Sequencing used immunoSEQ multiplex PCR; TCRdb keeps in-frame clones, though not all of them. Among 70,000 to 90,000 clones, roughly 83% were seen once, and the ten largest hold under 8%. Sample: CD4+ or CD8+ T cells sorted from blood, taken in a trial of the OX40 agonist ivuxolimab. Receptors were obtained from an adult with an advanced solid tumor such as melanoma, head and neck, liver or kidney cancer. Both conserved end residues are part of each CDR3.

TRBJ1-2,TRBV7-9,CASSLETGDGYTF
TRBJ2-5,TRBV9,CASSVGAGGVQETQYF
TRBJ2-7,TRBV7-2,CASSLDRVRDEQYF
TRBJ2-1,TRBV9,CASSVRTGTHEQFF
TRBJ1-1,TRBV11-3,CASSLGQVEAFF
TRBJ2-3,TRBV7-6,CASSLGSPRDTQYF
TRBJ2-2,TRBV7-9,CASSLVPGTGELFF
TRBJ2-5,TRBV12-1,CASSFCGRGKETQYF
TRBJ2-3,TRBV5-1,CASSLGTSGRAADTQYF
TRBJ1-3,TRBV6-6,CATSIRSGSGNTIYF
TRBJ1-2,TRBV5-4,CASSLEGGNYGYTF
TRBJ1-6,TRBV10-3,CAIKGTGGNSPLHF
TRBJ1-4,TRBV2,CASSERAGLSIEKLFF
TRBJ1-6,TRBV6-1,CASTEGSYNSPLHF
TRBJ1-1,TRBV27,CASSWKMGQTNTEAFF
TRBJ2-6,TRBV5-1,CASSLSTVGRTSGANVLTF
TRBJ2-5,TRBV18,CASQLIDSQETQYF
TRBJ2-7,TRBV6-6,CASSSGQASYEQYF
TRBJ2-1,TRBV18,CASSPLPAGGPSSYNEQFF
TRBJ1-5,TRBV2,CASRPPGNSNQPQHF
TRBJ1-5,TRBV19,CASSIDWAGLGNQPQHF
TRBJ2-1,TRBV29-1,CSVATGGLAYNEQFF
TRBJ1-3,TRBV7-8,CASSIGTGANTIYF
TRBJ2-2,TRBV5-6,CASSFQGSRYTGELFF
TRBJ2-2,TRBV7-2,CASSSLSTEKLFF
TRBJ1-1,TRBV4-2,CASSQDPGNTEAFF
TRBJ2-1,TRBV27,CAGSPGAGRRGEQFF
TRBJ2-3,TRBV11-3,CASSFGSDTQYF
TRBJ2-1,TRBV4-2,CASSHTSGANNEQFF
TRBJ1-6,TRBV11-2,CASSLGRTYNSPLHF
TRBJ2-1,TRBV19,CASSPGLALFF
TRBJ1-2,TRBV7-2,CASSLGGNQGYTF
TRBJ2-3,TRBV6-1,CASRTGQGSTDTQYF
TRBJ2-1,TRBV2,CASGTIYNEQFF
TRBJ2-1,TRBV11-3,CASNEGGSYNEQFF
TRBJ2-1,TRBV9,CASSVGTLRNEQFF
TRBJ2-5,TRBV5-8,CASSPRLAGVETQYF
TRBJ2-4,TRBV23-1,CASRRQRVGAKNIQYF
TRBJ1-1,TRBV6-6,CASRDRVGVTEAFF
TRBJ2-2,TRBV5-6,CASSLYRVATGELFF
TRBJ2-5,TRBV18,CASSPVTGDLQETQYF
TRBJ2-7,TRBV2,CASAASSTSYEQYF
TRBJ1-6,TRBV10-3,CAISESKQGQGSPLHF
NA,TRBV5-1,CASARDNFYEQYF
TRBJ1-2,TRBV7-7,CASRPGNYGYTF
TRBJ2-7,TRBV28,CASSIWDRRYF
TRBJ2-7,TRBV18,CASSLLDSYEQYF
TRBJ2-7,TRBV6-6,CASSLTTGTSSYEQYF